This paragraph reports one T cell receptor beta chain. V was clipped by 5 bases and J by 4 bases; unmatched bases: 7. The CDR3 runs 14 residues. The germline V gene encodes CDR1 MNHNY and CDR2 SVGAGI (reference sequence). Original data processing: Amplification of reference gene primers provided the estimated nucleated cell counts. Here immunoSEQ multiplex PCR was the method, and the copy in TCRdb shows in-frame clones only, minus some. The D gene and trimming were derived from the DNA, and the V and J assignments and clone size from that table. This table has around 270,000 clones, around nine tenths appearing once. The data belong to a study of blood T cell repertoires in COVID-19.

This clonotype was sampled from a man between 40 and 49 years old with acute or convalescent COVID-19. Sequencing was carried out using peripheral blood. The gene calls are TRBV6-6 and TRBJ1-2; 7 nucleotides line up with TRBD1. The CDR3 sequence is CASSTLQGTYGYTF. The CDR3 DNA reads TGTGCCAGCAGTACCCTACAGGGGACCTATGGCTACACCTTC.